This T cell receptor beta chain was sequenced for a study of cytomegalovirus exposure and HLA in healthy donors. General observations from the study: TCR beta sequences reportedly predicted most subjects' HLA-A and HLA-B alleles accurately. Later analysis reportedly placed an Asian-associated ancestry cluster below the approximately 730-donor mean in N-insertions. Later on, a genetic analysis was performed. It linked a missense variant in DCLRE1C with V- and J-gene trimming of TCR beta. In an earlier analysis, about 87% or about 30%: the productive usage of most TCR beta V segments.

Amplification used 60 Vbeta primers and 13 Jbeta primers. Repertoires were generated with immunoSEQ multiplex PCR, while TCRdb's copy carries only in-frame clones and drops some. The sample lists under 150,000 clones, 75% to 85% seen once, with more than 3% in the top ten. Germline trimming cut 2 bases from V and 2 bases from J; bases unmatched to any gene: 5. Germline V CDR1 and CDR2: SGHTA, FQGTGA. The CDR3 runs to 16 residues. Concerning this clone itself: Antigen specificity is unknown.

This clonotype was sampled from a male donor in good health and CMV-seronegative. The V call is TRBV7-3, the J call TRBJ2-2; 7 bases align to TRBD2. The source material was PBMCs. This CDR3 is CASSLSGGLNTGELFF. CDR3 in DNA: TGTGCCAGCAGCTTATCGGGGGGTCTAAACACCGGGGAGCTGTTTTTT.